This T cell receptor (beta chain) was obtained from a study of T cell responses to AZD1222 COVID-19 vaccine. Study as a whole: Second-dose timings of about 4 or about 12 weeks were pooled. Regarding the study as a whole: Vaccine-associated CD4 TCRs ranged over spike, dominating at 160-218 and 743-854. Increases in Spike-specific TCR breadth and depth were seen after two AZD1222 doses. Repertoires in all cases were sampled only once the peak T cell response had passed.

To note about this clone: Antigen specificity is unknown.

TCRdb's copy holds only in-frame clones and misses some; the assay was immunoSEQ multiplex PCR. This sample carries tens of thousands of clones, about 89% of them seen once, and the ten largest clones take roughly 1.3%. V was trimmed by 0 bases and J by 0 bases, leaving 9 bases between them. In germline, CDR1 is MNHEY, CDR2 SVGAGI. This CDR3 is 15 amino acids long. The sequencing here drew on peripheral blood, taken on day 0 of AZD1222 vaccination. The TCR sequence derives from an adult in good health. This chain links TRBV6-5 with TRBJ2-7; D gene ambiguous. For the CDR3, the DNA is TGTGCCAGCAGTTACTCGTACTTGAGCTCCTACGAGCAGTACTTC. Its translation: CASSYSYLSSYEQYF.